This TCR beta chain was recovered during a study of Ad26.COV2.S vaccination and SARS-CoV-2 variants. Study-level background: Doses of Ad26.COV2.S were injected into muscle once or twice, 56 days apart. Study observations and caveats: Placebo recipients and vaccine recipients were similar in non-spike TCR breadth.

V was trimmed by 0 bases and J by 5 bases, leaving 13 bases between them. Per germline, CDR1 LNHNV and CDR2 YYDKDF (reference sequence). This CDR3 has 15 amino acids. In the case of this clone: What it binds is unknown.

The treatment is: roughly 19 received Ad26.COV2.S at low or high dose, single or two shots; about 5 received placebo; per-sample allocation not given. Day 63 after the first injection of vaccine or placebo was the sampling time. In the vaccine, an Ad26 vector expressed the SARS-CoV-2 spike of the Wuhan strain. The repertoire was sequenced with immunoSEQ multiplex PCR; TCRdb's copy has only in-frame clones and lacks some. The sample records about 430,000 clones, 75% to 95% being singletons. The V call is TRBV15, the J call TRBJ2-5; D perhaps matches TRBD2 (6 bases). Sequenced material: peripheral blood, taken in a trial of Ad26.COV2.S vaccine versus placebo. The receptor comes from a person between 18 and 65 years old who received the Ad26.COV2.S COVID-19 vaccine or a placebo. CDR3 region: CATSRDLLAAETQYF. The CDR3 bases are TGTGCCACCAGCAGAGATTTACTAGCTGCTGAGACCCAGTACTTC.